This TCR beta chain is from a study of human CD8 memory T cell subsets. Findings and limits, study-wide: Chao1-based estimation suggested that stem-like memory T cells exhibit greater diversity than precursor exhausted T cells.

Germline V gene lookup returns CDR1 DFQATT and CDR2 SNEGSKA (reference sequence). There are 13 residues in the CDR3. The authors obtained RNA from duplicate vials, each holding around 150,000 sorted CD8+ T cells, for every subset. UMI-labeled 5' RACE produced the TCR beta libraries. Per the original methods: Across the sequenced material, each individual TCR beta library was found to contain somewhere between about 3,000 and 20,000 functional CDR3 beta clonotypes. TCRdb derives one entry per CDR3 protein from the 5' RACE reads, leaving out DNA. In this record, the V and J calls reflect TCRdb's handling and not the investigators' own analysis. This listing includes roughly 4,000 distinct CDR3 sequences. Comments on this clonotype: Its antigen is undetermined.

This receptor was obtained from a human donor in good health. V gene TRBV20-1 combines with J gene TRBJ2-3; as DNA is missing, the TRBD2 call by TCRdb cannot be tested. Sequenced material: CD8+ effector memory T cells (TEM) sorted from PBMCs. Subset meaning: effector memory CD8 T cells, CCR7- CD45RO+ CD95+. CDR3 sequence: CSAGVRFTDTQYF.